This T cell receptor (beta chain) was retrieved from a study of T cells after yellow fever vaccination. V was pared by 7 bases and J by 1 base, with 4 bases between. CDR3 length equals 11 residues. CDR1 is SQVTM, CDR2 ANQGSEA, per germline. One entry per CDR3 protein, called by TCRdb with MiXCR from the 5' RACE reads. The sample has hundreds of thousands of distinct CDR3 sequences, 18% seen once. This chain joins TRBV29-1 and TRBJ2-2; D is ambiguous. This receptor was taken from a man aged 18 to 30 who received the YFV17D yellow fever vaccine. Sequenced material: PBMCs, taken before the yellow fever booster vaccination. The CDR3 DNA is TGCAGCGGGCGGAACACCGGGGAGCTGTTTTTT. Encoded protein: CSGRNTGELFF.